This TCR beta chain was captured in a study of cytomegalovirus exposure and HLA in healthy donors. Background on the study: Across around 400 genotyped donors, approximately 80% landed in the Caucasian-associated ancestry cluster.

Trimming left V 4 bases short and J 4 bases short, with 18 bases between. CDR1 MNHEY and CDR2 SMNVEV come from the germline V gene (reference sequence). The CDR3 has 16 amino acids. Notes on the study in general: The records held CMV serostatus as the only immune exposure information. The dataset shows that most TCR sequences were rare, while some public TCRs occurred in many donors.

PCR was performed using 60 Vbeta and 13 Jbeta primers. Here immunoSEQ multiplex PCR was the method, and the copy in TCRdb shows in-frame clones only, minus some. Among 100,000 to 150,000 clones listed, 74% were seen once. In the case of this clone: No antigen is known for it.

The receptor was derived from a woman between 50 and 59 years old in good health and CMV-seropositive. V and J are TRBV27 and TRBJ2-3; D might be TRBD1 (5 bases). The sample comprised PBMCs. The CDR3 region is CASSSPFPQGADTQYF. The CDR3, as DNA: TGTGCCAGCAGTTCTCCGTTTCCCCAAGGGGCAGATACGCAGTATTTT.